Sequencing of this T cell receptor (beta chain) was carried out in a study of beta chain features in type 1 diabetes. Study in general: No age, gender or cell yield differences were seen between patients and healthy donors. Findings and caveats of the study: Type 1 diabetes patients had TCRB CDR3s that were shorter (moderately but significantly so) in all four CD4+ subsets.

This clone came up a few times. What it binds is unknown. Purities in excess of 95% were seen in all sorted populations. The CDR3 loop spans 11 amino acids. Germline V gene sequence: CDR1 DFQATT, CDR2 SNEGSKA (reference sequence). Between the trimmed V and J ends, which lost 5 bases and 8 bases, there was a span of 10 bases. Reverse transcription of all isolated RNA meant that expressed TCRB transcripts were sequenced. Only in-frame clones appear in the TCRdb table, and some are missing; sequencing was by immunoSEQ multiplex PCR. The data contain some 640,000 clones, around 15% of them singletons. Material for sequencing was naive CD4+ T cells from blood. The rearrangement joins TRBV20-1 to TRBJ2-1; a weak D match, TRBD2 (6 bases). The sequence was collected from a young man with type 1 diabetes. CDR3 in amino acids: CSARGGDEQFF. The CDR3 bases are TGCAGTGCTCGAGGCGGGGATGAGCAGTTCTTC.